This entry lists 31 T cell receptor beta chains sequenced from one sample in a study of cytomegalovirus exposure and HLA in healthy donors. This PCR relied on a set of 60 Vbeta primers and 13 Jbeta primers. Libraries were prepared by immunoSEQ multiplex PCR; TCRdb keeps only in-frame clonotypes and omits some of them. The sample lists under 150,000 clones, 63% seen once, with approximately 11% in the top ten. The sequenced sample was PBMCs. The receptors were sampled from a man aged 40-49 years in good health and CMV-seropositive.

This clone has a handful of counts. The chain employs TRBV6-1 and TRBJ1-1; 9 positions agree with TRBD1. CDR1 is MNHNS, CDR2 SASEGT, per germline. The CDR3 is 15 residues long. V dropped 5 bases and J dropped 4; count of bases not matched to a gene: 8. CDR3: CASSLQGASGTEAFF. The CDR3 DNA reads TGTGCCAGCAGTCTACAGGGGGCGAGCGGCACTGAAGCTTTCTTT.

The rearrangement links TRBV5-5 to TRBJ2-2; TRBD2 matches 7 bases. The V gene end was trimmed by 4 bases and the J gene end by 5 bases; junction bases not matched to a gene: 11. Germline CDR1 reads SGHKS; CDR2 reads YYEKEE (reference sequence). This CDR3 region has 16 residues. For the CDR3, the DNA is TGTGCCAGCAGCCACAACCTAGCGGCCTCTACCGGGGAGCTGTTTTTT. Its translation: CASSHNLAASTGELFF.

This chain links TRBV7-8 with TRBJ2-7, with TRBD1 as a possible D gene (5 bases). Trimming shortened V by 3 bases and J by 6 bases, and 15 bases separated the two germline ends. Germline CDR1 SGHVS, CDR2 FQNEAQ. The CDR3 runs to 14 residues. CDR3 amino acids: CASSLGQGGAEQYF. The CDR3 DNA sequence: TGTGCCAGCAGCTTGGGCCAGGGTGGGGCCGAGCAGTACTTC. Looking up the rest from reference TRBV7-8 and TRBJ2-7 gives the full variable domain: GAGVSQSPRYKVAKRGQDVALRCDPISGHVSLFWYQQALGQGPEFLTYFQNEAQLDKSGLPSDRFFAERPEGSVSTLKIQRTQQEDSAVYLCASSLGQGGAEQYFGPGTRLTVT.

The chain carries TRBV19 and TRBJ2-2, with a possible D match to TRBD2 (5 bases). V lost 2 bases to trimming and J lost 3 bases, with 7 bases between them. The CDR3 runs 14 residues. Germline loops: CDR1 LNHDA, CDR2 SQIVND (reference sequence). For the CDR3, the DNA is TGTGCCAGTAGTATATTGGGAGACACCGGGGAGCTGTTTTTT. Its translation: CASSILGDTGELFF.

The rearrangement links TRBV6-1 to TRBJ1-1, with 7 nucleotides matching TRBD1. Unmatched junction bases numbered 11, after V lost 6 bases and J lost 4 bases. CDR1 is MNHNS, CDR2 SASEGT, per germline. CDR3 length: 15 residues. This chain's CDR3 is CASSDRQGQGTEAFF. The CDR3 DNA sequence: TGTGCCAGCAGCGACAGACAGGGTCAAGGCACTGAAGCTTTCTTT.

The chain joins TRBV5-4 to TRBJ2-2; 9 nucleotides agree with TRBD2. J lost 1 base, V lost 0 bases, and 4 bases had no gene match. The germline gives CDR1 SGHNT, CDR2 YYREEE (reference sequence). The CDR3 spans 17 residues. The CDR3 loop reads CASSLGSGGWNTGELFF. The DNA of the CDR3 is TGTGCCAGCAGCTTGGGTAGCGGGGGTTGGAACACCGGGGAGCTGTTTTTT.

This clone was found a few times. J is TRBJ1-5 and V is TRBV19; the D gene is possibly TRBD1 (6 bases). The germline V gene has CDR1 LNHDA and CDR2 SQIVND (reference sequence). The CDR3 is made up of 18 amino acids. V lost 7 bases, J lost 1 base, and 23 bases lay in between. CDR3 loop: CASTGGPPKGQSNQPQHF. Written as DNA, the CDR3 is TGTGCCAGTACGGGGGGGCCGCCCAAGGGGCAGAGCAATCAGCCCCAGCATTTT.

The V call is TRBV6-5, the J call TRBJ2-2; 14 bases match TRBD2. Germline assignment: CDR1 MNHEY and CDR2 SVGAGI. Trimming at V came to 6 bases and at J to 8 bases, leaving 2 bases not matched to a gene. This CDR3 has 14 amino acids. The CDR3 DNA follows: TGTGCCAGCAGGTGGACTAGCGGGAGGGGGGAGCTGTTTTTT. Its protein is CASRWTSGRGELFF.

The rearrangement links TRBV5-1 to TRBJ1-1, with D maybe TRBD1 (5 bases). Trimming pared 1 base from V and 4 bases from J, leaving 14 bases between. The V gene's germline CDR1 is SGHRS and CDR2 YFSETQ. The CDR3 is made up of 15 amino acids. The CDR3 DNA sequence: TGCGCCAGCAGCTTGAGTCTGCAGGGCGGCACTGAAGCTTTCTTT. Protein product: CASSLSLQGGTEAFF.

V gene TRBV5-4 combines with J gene TRBJ2-4; 7 bases line up with TRBD1. This CDR3 contains 15 residues. The germline V gene has CDR1 SGHNT and CDR2 YYREEE (reference sequence). V was clipped by 4 bases and J by 0 bases; unmatched bases: 4. CDR3: CASSLTGRAKNIQYF. In DNA form, the CDR3 reads TGTGCCAGCAGCCTGACAGGGCGAGCCAAAAACATTCAGTACTTC.

The rearrangement uses TRBV14 and TRBJ2-7; D gene ambiguous. From germline, CDR1 is SGHDN and CDR2 FVKESK. The CDR3 loop spans 14 amino acids. Trimming took 3 bases from V and 1 from J, leaving 10 bases between them. The CDR3 spells CASSHATVSYEQYF. For the CDR3, the DNA is TGTGCCAGCAGCCACGCTACAGTTTCCTACGAGCAGTACTTC.

This rearrangement joins TRBV5-1 to TRBJ2-3, with D possibly matching TRBD1 (6 bases). This CDR3 comprises 14 residues. V was pared by 0 bases and J by 5 bases, with 10 bases between. The V gene's germline CDR1 is SGHRS and CDR2 YFSETQ. The CDR3 loop reads CASSLGSGEDTQYF. CDR3 DNA sequence: TGCGCCAGCAGCTTGGGATCAGGGGAAGATACGCAGTATTTT.

Only a few counts were recorded for this clone. The V call is TRBV6-4, the J call TRBJ2-3, with D uncertain. This CDR3 has 16 amino acids. The V end was cut by 2 bases, the J end by 0 bases, with 12 bases between. CDR1 is MRHNA, CDR2 SNTAGT, per germline. The CDR3 loop is CASSDDFAPSTDTQYF. The CDR3 bases are TGTGCCAGCAGTGACGACTTTGCCCCTAGCACAGATACGCAGTATTTT.

V and J are TRBV9 and TRBJ1-2; no reliable D call. The CDR3 length is 13 residues. Deletions cut 0 bases from V and 2 bases from J, with 5 bases between. Per germline, CDR1 SGDLS and CDR2 YYNGEE. CDR3 in amino acids: CASSVVENYGYTF. The CDR3 DNA follows: TGTGCCAGCAGCGTAGTAGAAAACTATGGCTACACCTTC.

This clone was observed a single time. The chain carries TRBV9 and TRBJ2-1; D is perhaps TRBD2 (6 bases). Per the germline V gene, CDR1 is SGDLS and CDR2 is YYNGEE. The ends were cut back, 0 bases at V and 1 base at J, with 14 bases in the middle. There are 17 residues in the CDR3. The CDR3 sequence is CASSVAITGLSYNEQFF. The CDR3, as DNA: TGTGCCAGCAGCGTAGCGATTACTGGACTATCCTACAATGAGCAGTTCTTC.

V is TRBV6-5 and J is TRBJ2-7; 7 bases line up with TRBD1. The trim removed 6 bases at V and 0 bases at J, leaving 8 bases unmatched. CDR1 is MNHEY and CDR2 is SVGAGI in the germline V gene. CDR3 length: 15 amino acids. The CDR3 DNA sequence: TGTGCCAGCAGGCAACCGGGACAGAGCTCCTACGAGCAGTACTTC. It is translated as CASRQPGQSSYEQYF.

This chain joins TRBV11-2 and TRBJ2-7, with TRBD1 identical over 9 bases. In germline, CDR1 is SGHAT, CDR2 FQNNGV. CDR3 length: 14 amino acids. The V segment lost 4 bases and the J segment 3 bases; nucleotides outside the gene matches: 4. The CDR3 DNA reads TGTGCCAGCAGCTCGCGGGACAGGGTCTACGAGCAGTACTTC. This sequence encodes CASSSRDRVYEQYF.

This chain connects TRBV28 to TRBJ2-5; 8 bases line up with TRBD1. Germline V gene data show CDR1 as MDHEN and CDR2 as SYDVKM. V gave up 4 bases and J gave up 3 bases; unmatched junction bases: 10. This CDR3 has 16 amino acids. The CDR3 reads CASSSRKQGVKETQYF. The CDR3 region has the DNA TGTGCCAGCAGTTCGCGAAAACAGGGGGTAAAAGAGACCCAGTACTTC.

The CDR3 reads CASSIRFDRSSGNTIYF. The CDR3 DNA sequence: TGTGCCAGTAGTATAAGGTTTGACAGATCCTCTGGAAACACCATATATTTT. This sequence joins TRBV19 and TRBJ1-3, with a possible D match to TRBD1 (5 bases). The V end was cut by 2 bases, the J end by 0 bases, with 14 bases between. The CDR3 extends over 17 amino acids. Germline-derived CDR1 and CDR2 are LNHDA and SQIVND (reference sequence).

This clone was observed a few times. The V and J genes are TRBV10-3 and TRBJ2-1; weak D call: TRBD2 (6 bases). Trimming took off 3 bases at V and 6 bases at J, with 15 bases between the two ends. Per germline, CDR1 ENHRY and CDR2 SYGVKD. The CDR3 length is 15 residues. The CDR3 region is CAISERASEGNEQFF. The CDR3 nucleotides read TGTGCCATCAGTGAAAGGGCTAGCGAGGGCAATGAGCAGTTCTTC.

This clone was observed a few times. The chain has TRBV4-3 and TRBJ2-2; 13 bases match TRBD2. Germline assignment: CDR1 LGHNA and CDR2 YSLEER. V shed 4 bases and J 3 bases; nucleotides not matched to a gene: 8. This CDR3 is built from 18 residues. The CDR3 DNA reads TGCGCCAGCAGCCCAAGGACTAGCGGGAGATGGGACACCGGGGAGCTGTTTTTT. Translating it yields CASSPRTSGRWDTGELFF.

The V gene is TRBV5-6, the J gene TRBJ1-2; TRBD1 is a possible D gene (6 bases). Germline V CDR1 and CDR2: SGHDT, YYEEEE. V was trimmed by 4 bases and J by 0 bases, leaving 13 bases between them. This CDR3 region has 15 residues. This CDR3 is CASSNQGLSNYGYTF. CDR3 DNA: TGTGCCAGCAGCAATCAGGGGCTATCTAACTATGGCTACACCTTC.

This CDR3 reads CASSLRTGQNTEAFF. The CDR3 nucleotides read TGCGCCAGCAGCTTGAGGACAGGACAGAACACTGAAGCTTTCTTT. This chain connects TRBV5-1 to TRBJ1-1; 7 nucleotides match TRBD1. The CDR3 has 15 amino acids. Germline CDR1 SGHRS, CDR2 YFSETQ. J was trimmed by 1 base and V by 1 base; bases with no gene match: 4.

The gene calls are TRBV7-9 and TRBJ1-1; a possible D gene is TRBD1 (6 bases). The V gene lost 2 bases and the J gene lost 4 bases, with 11 bases spanning the gap. Germline CDR1 and CDR2: SEHNR and FQNEAQ (reference sequence). The CDR3 contains 14 residues. CDR3 nucleotide sequence: TGTGCCAGCAGCTTAACTACAGGGAGCACTGAAGCTTTCTTT. Its protein is CASSLTTGSTEAFF.

J is TRBJ2-3 and V is TRBV4-1, with 13 nucleotides matching TRBD2. This CDR3 is built from 17 residues. V trimming: 5 bases; J trimming: 6 bases; junction bases outside the gene matches: 11. Per the germline V gene, CDR1 is MGHRA and CDR2 is YSYEKL. This CDR3 reads CASSAKGLAGDGDTQYF. The CDR3 nucleotides are TGCGCCAGCAGCGCCAAAGGACTAGCGGGAGATGGGGATACGCAGTATTTT.

The chain joins TRBV7-8 to TRBJ2-7, with TRBD2 matching 13 bases. With 0 bases clipped from V and 6 bases from J, the junction kept 5 bases outside the gene matches. This CDR3 has 16 residues. Germline loops: CDR1 SGHVS, CDR2 FQNEAQ. DNA of the CDR3: TGTGCCAGCAGCTTAGCCGGACTAGCGGGAGTACGCGAGCAGTACTTC. This encodes CASSLAGLAGVREQYF.

This chain joins TRBV6-6 and TRBJ2-5; 8 positions agree with TRBD1. Matching the DNA end better, TRBJ2-7 makes the J call doubtful. Germline V gives CDR1 MNHNY, CDR2 SVGAGI (reference sequence). The CDR3 totals 14 residues. The CDR3 here is CASSFDRGTYEQYF. CDR3 in DNA: TGTGCCAGCAGTTTCGACAGGGGAACCTACGAGCAGTACTTC.

The genes are TRBV6-5 and TRBJ1-1; 9 bases agree with TRBD1. Trimming took 5 bases from V and 3 from J; bases not matched to a gene: 7. The CDR3 is 15 residues long. CDR1 is MNHEY and CDR2 is SVGAGI in the germline V gene. For the CDR3, the DNA is TGTGCCAGCAGTAAACGGGACAGGGAAGACACTGAAGCTTTCTTT. Its translation is CASSKRDREDTEAFF.

V gene TRBV7-2 combines with J gene TRBJ2-2, with D perhaps matching TRBD1 (6 bases). Germline CDR1 and CDR2: SGHTA and FQGNSA. V was pared by 3 bases and J by 6 bases, with 11 bases between. CDR3 length: 14 residues. In DNA form, the CDR3 reads TGTGCCAGCAGCTTTATCTGGACAGCCGGGGAGCTGTTTTTT. It codes for CASSFIWTAGELFF.

V is TRBV27 and J is TRBJ2-7, with D possibly TRBD2 on 6 matching bases. CDR3 size: 16 residues. Trimming shortened V by 4 bases and J by 3 bases, and 19 bases separated the two germline ends. Germline V gives CDR1 MNHEY, CDR2 SMNVEV (reference sequence). This chain's CDR3 is CASSSTGLPEIYEQYF. The CDR3 DNA reads TGTGCCAGCAGTTCCACGGGACTCCCCGAAATCTACGAGCAGTACTTC.

The rearrangement uses TRBV10-3 and TRBJ2-7, with a tentative D call TRBD2 (6 bases). Germline loops: CDR1 ENHRY, CDR2 SYGVKD. Trimming pared 7 bases from V and 5 bases from J, leaving 15 bases between. The CDR3 consists of 13 residues. CDR3 region: CAITEGGGDEQYF. As DNA, the CDR3 is TGTGCCATCACGGAGGGAGGCGGGGACGAGCAGTACTTC.